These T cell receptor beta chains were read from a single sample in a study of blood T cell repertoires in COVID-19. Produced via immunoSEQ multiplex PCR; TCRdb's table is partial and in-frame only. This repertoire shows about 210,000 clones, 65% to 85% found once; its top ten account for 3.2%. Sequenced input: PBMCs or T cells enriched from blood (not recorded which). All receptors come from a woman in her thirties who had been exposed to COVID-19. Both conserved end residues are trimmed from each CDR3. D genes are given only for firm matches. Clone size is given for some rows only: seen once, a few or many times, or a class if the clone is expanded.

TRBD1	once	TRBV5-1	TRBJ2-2	ASSLGGTTNGELF
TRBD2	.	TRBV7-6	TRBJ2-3	ASSYGASGATDTQY
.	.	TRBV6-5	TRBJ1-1	ASSRQPNTEAF
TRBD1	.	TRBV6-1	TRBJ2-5	ASSEYRDRRETQY
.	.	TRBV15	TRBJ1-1	ATSEVGTEAF
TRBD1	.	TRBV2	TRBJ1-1	ASSRQGVNTEAF
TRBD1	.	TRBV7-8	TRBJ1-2	ASSFSTGNGYT
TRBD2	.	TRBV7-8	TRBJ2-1	ASSPAPWTSGGRNEQF
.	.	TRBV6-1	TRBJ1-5	ASSEGGAYQPQH
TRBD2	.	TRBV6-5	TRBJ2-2	ASGGDRDTGELF
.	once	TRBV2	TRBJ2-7	ASMQGSSYEQY
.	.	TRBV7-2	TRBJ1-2	ASSLRAGDYGYT
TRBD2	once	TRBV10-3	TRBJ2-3	AISESVRRGADTQY
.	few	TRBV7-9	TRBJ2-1	ASSWPHPVNEQF
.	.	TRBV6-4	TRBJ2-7	ASSAGAGYEQY
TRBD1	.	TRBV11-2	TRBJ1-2	ASSLGDRSGQGGYT
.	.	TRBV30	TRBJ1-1	AWRTYRPTEAF
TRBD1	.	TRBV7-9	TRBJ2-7	ASSAPAASWDRGNEQY
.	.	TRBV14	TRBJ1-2	ASSQDRRGGYT
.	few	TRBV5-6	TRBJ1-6	ASSLMLTYNSPLH
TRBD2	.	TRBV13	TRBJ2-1	ASSLGGGRNEQF
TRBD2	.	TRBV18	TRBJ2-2	ASSPKTSANTGELF
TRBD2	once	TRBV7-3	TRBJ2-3	ASSPGAGGKDTQY
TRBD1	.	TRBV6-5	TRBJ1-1	ASRRGQGKPAEAF
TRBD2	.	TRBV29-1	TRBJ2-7	SVEGGDSYEQY
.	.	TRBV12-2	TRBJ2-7	ASRSRTGCISYEQY
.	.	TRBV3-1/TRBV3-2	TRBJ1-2	ASSQAEVGYT
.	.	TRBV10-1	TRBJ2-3	ASSEPSTDTQY
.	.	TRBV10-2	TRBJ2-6	ASHEGANVLT
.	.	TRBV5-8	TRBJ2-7	ARRDVASYEQY
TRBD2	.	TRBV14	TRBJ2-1	ASSLLAGVRNEQF
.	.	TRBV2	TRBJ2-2	ASSVVAGFGELF
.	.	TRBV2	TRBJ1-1	ASSEYRTEAF
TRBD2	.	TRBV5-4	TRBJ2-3	ASRRTSDTDTQY
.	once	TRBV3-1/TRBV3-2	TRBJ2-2	ASSLTVPGDTGELF
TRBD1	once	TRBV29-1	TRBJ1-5	SVGQGLNQPQH
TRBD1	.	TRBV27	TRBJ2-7	ASSWTGQAYEQY
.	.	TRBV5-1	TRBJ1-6	ASSLLSGSPLH
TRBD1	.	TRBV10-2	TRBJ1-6	ASRQGAEWSSPLH
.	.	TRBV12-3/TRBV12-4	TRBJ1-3	ASSLAGLNTIY
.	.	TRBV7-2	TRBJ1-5	ASSLHSGGSLVNQPQH
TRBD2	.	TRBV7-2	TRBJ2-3	ASSLGLAGDSSTDTQY
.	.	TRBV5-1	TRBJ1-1	ASSRAGADTEAF
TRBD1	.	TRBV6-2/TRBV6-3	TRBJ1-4	ASSRRALRDRGEKLF
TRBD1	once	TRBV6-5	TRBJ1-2	ASSYSPGGNYGYT
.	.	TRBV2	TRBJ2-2	ASNALGGKPSTGELF